This passage covers 6 T cell receptor delta chains from one sample sequenced in a study of γδ T cells in repeated Plasmodium falciparum infection. Gammadelta T cells were flow-sorted from PBMC into Vgamma9/Vdelta2+ and Vdelta2-negative populations for bulk analysis. TCRdb re-processed the multiplex PCR reads using CATT. The sample consists of under 50,000 delta-chain clones, roughly 1.6% of them appearing once. The sample taken for sequencing was gamma-delta T cells from blood. Source of these receptors: a pool of human donors (malaria-infected and uninfected, not separated).

This clone was found many times. Just one base apart from a much larger clone, this may be a read error. V usage is TRDV1 and J usage is TRDJ1, with 9 bases lining up with TRDD3. Looked up from germline, CDR1 is TSWWSYY and CDR2 is QGS. Trimming cost V 3 bases and J 6 bases; bases outside gene matches: 14. The CDR3 is 17 residues long. CDR3 DNA: TGTGCTCTTGGGGAGCTACGTGCTGGGGGATTAGGATATAAACTCATCTTT. Translation: CALGELRAGGLGYKLIF.

This clone was seen ten or more times. This likely reflects a read error, since a far larger clone is one base away. The identical CDR3 is also encoded by other nucleotide sequences in the sample. The chain recombines TRDV1 with TRDJ1; 9 bases are shared with TRDD3. The CDR3 contains 18 residues. The germline CDR1 and CDR2 sequences are TSWWSYY and QGS. This CDR3 reads CALGLRRGGYLYTDKLIF. The CDR3 DNA reads as TGCGCTCTTGGGCTCAGGAGAGGGGGATACTTGTACACCGATAAACTCATCTTT.

This clone was seen repeatedly, ten times or more. This likely stems from a read error, as it lies one base from a far larger clone. Other DNA sequences of this sample code for an identical CDR3. The V and J genes are TRDV1 and TRDJ2; 9 bases are shared with TRDD3. V lost 4 bases, J lost 6 bases, and 15 bases stayed unmatched. CDR1 TSWWSYY and CDR2 QGS come from the germline V gene. The CDR3 runs to 18 residues. The CDR3 DNA is TGTGCTCTTGGGGCTCTTCCTCCTCCTTGGGGGATAGCAGCACAACTCTTCTTT. Its protein product is CALGALPPPWGIAAQLFF.

As concerns this clone: This probably arose from a read error, given a far larger clone one base away. Other DNA variants within this sample encode the same CDR3. The CDR3 DNA reads TGTGCTCTCGGGGACCAAACGTCATCGGTACTGCCTATGTACACCGATAAACTCATCTTT. Translation gives CALGDQTSSVLPMYTDKLIF. J is TRDJ1 and V is TRDV1; D is perhaps TRDD3 (5 bases). This CDR3 is 20 amino acids long. Germline lookup yields CDR1 TSWWSYY and CDR2 QGS.

This clone was detected many times. The chain employs TRDV1 and TRDJ1; D remains unclear. This CDR3 is built from 20 residues. The germline V gene encodes CDR1 TSWWSYY and CDR2 QGS. V lost 4 bases and J lost 4, with 31 bases in between. In DNA, the CDR3 is TGTGCTCTTGGGGCCCTCCGAAGAGAACTAGCAAGGGGTTACAGCGATAAACTCATCTTT. Translation gives CALGALRRELARGYSDKLIF.

As concerns this clone: This DNA translates differently at residue 13 from the TCRdb protein, which is that of a much larger clone; a read error is likely, and the protein shown is the DNA's own translation. The chain joins TRDV2 to TRDJ1; 8 bases line up with TRDD3. No J segment appears in TCRdb, so it was assigned here by matching the sequence to germline. The V gene's germline CDR1 is GEAIGNYY and CDR2 EKD. This CDR3 is built from 16 residues. The CDR3: CACDSLTGGYTDELIF. CDR3 bases: TGTGCCTGTGACTCCCTTACTGGGGGTTACACCGATGAACTCATCTTT.